The source of this T cell receptor beta chain is a study of T cell responses to AZD1222 COVID-19 vaccine. The ends were cut back, 9 bases at V and 5 bases at J, with 19 bases in the middle. The CDR3 is 14 amino acids. Looked up from germline, CDR1 is KGHDR and CDR2 is SFDVKD. Data came from immunoSEQ multiplex PCR; TCRdb stores just in-frame clones and leaves some out. The sample has nearly 200,000 clones; approximately 95% are singletons. The receptor's source is an adult who received the AZD1222 COVID-19 vaccine. The input for sequencing was peripheral blood, taken 28 days after the second AZD1222 dose. V usage is TRBV24-1 and J usage is TRBJ2-7; D might be TRBD1 or TRBD2, each matching 5 bases. CDR3 DNA: TGTGCCACCGGCCCATCGGGGCGAGTCGACGAGCAGTACTTC. This encodes CATGPSGRVDEQYF.